These T cell receptor beta chains were read from a single sample in a study of CD8 T cells in Susac syndrome. TCRdb processed the immunoSEQ multiplex PCR reads anew with MiXCR; each CDR3 protein has one entry. The sample records about 100,000 distinct CDR3 sequences, about 95% being singletons. Sequenced: CD8+ T cells from PBMCs. These receptors all stem from a human donor with Susac syndrome. CDR3s include the opening cysteine and the closing phenylalanine or tryptophan. A D gene is named only where the DNA matches it firmly. Clone size is not always given. Where it is, it says once, few, many or a class for expanded clones.

abundance: NA
j_gene: TRBJ2-1
v_gene: TRBV14
d_gene: NA
CDR3nt: TGTGCCAGCAGCCAGGGGCTCGAGCAGTTCTTC
CDR3aa: CASSQGLEQFF

abundance: NA
j_gene: TRBJ1-5
v_gene: TRBV6-1
d_gene: NA
CDR3nt: TGTGCCAGCAGTGAACGCGCCCTGCCCCAGCATTTT
CDR3aa: CASSERALPQHF

abundance: NA
j_gene: TRBJ1-1
v_gene: TRBV12-3/TRBV12-4
d_gene: NA
CDR3nt: TGTGCCAGCAGTTTTCCTTTCGGCAGGAACACTGAAGCTTTCTTT
CDR3aa: CASSFPFGRNTEAFF

abundance: NA
j_gene: TRBJ1-2
v_gene: TRBV4-1
d_gene: TRBD1
CDR3nt: TGCGCCAGCAGCCAAACAGGGGGGGACTATGGCTACACCTTC
CDR3aa: CASSQTGGDYGYTF

abundance: NA
j_gene: TRBJ1-1
v_gene: TRBV6-5
d_gene: NA
CDR3nt: TGTGCCAGCAGTCGACAGAACACTGAAGCTTTCTTT
CDR3aa: CASSRQNTEAFF

abundance: NA
j_gene: TRBJ2-5
v_gene: TRBV29-1
d_gene: TRBD1
CDR3nt: TGCAGCGTTGACGCAGGGGGTAATCAAGAGACCCAGTACTTC
CDR3aa: CSVDAGGNQETQYF

abundance: once
j_gene: TRBJ1-1
v_gene: TRBV7-8
d_gene: NA
CDR3nt: TGTGCCAGCAGCTCGGGACCGCTGTTACCAATGAACACTGAAGCTTTCTTT
CDR3aa: CASSSGPLLPMNTEAFF

abundance: NA
j_gene: TRBJ2-1
v_gene: TRBV5-4
d_gene: NA
CDR3nt: TGTGCCAGCAGCGCACCGGGGCTTTACAATGAGCAGTTCTTC
CDR3aa: CASSAPGLYNEQFF

abundance: NA
j_gene: TRBJ2-5
v_gene: TRBV20-1
d_gene: TRBD1
CDR3nt: TGCAGTGCTAGAGAGGGACAGATTGTGGAGACCCAGTACTTC
CDR3aa: CSAREGQIVETQYF

abundance: NA
j_gene: TRBJ2-1
v_gene: TRBV28
d_gene: NA
CDR3nt: TGTGCCAGCAGTCCCACGACTAGGACGGGTCCGAGCTCCTACAATGAGCAGTTCTTC
CDR3aa: CASSPTTRTGPSSYNEQFF